This T cell receptor beta chain appears in the sequencing data of a study of shared clonotypes between healthy human individuals. This clone has just one count. Germline lookup yields CDR1 SNHLY and CDR2 FYNNEI. CDR3 length: 14 amino acids. Trimming cost V 5 bases and J 3 bases, with 14 bases left between them. TCRdb's copy holds only in-frame clones and misses some; the assay was immunoSEQ multiplex PCR. Of approximately 1.5 million clones listed, under 99% are singletons. The rearrangement joins TRBV2 to TRBJ2-7; D gene uncertain. The sample comprised naive CD4+ T cells sorted from blood. Regarding subset: CD45RA+ positively selected. This sequence originates from a man aged 25-45 years in good health. The CDR3 region is CASSQRTSDYEQYF. The CDR3 DNA sequence: TGTGCCAGCAGTCAAAGGACCTCCGACTACGAGCAGTACTTC.